The rows below give T cell receptor beta chains drawn from one sample of a study of shared clonotypes between healthy human individuals. The table came from immunoSEQ multiplex PCR; TCRdb's copy has only in-frame clones and leaves some out. The sample consists of around 510,000 clones, approximately 95% of them appearing once. Input material: naive CD4+ T cells sorted from blood. The origin of the receptors is a woman aged 25 to 39 in good health. Each CDR3 is given without its conserved first and last residue.

v_gene: TRBV7-8
j_gene: TRBJ1-5
CDR3aa: ASSLGTANNQPQH

v_gene: TRBV4-2
j_gene: TRBJ2-6
CDR3aa: ASSSPDPGANVLT

v_gene: TRBV10-2
j_gene: TRBJ2-7
CDR3aa: ATFGGQAYEQY

v_gene: TRBV15
j_gene: TRBJ2-5
CDR3aa: ATSRDRRGGETQY

v_gene: TRBV27
j_gene: TRBJ2-2
CDR3aa: ASSSYNLALANTGELF

v_gene: TRBV25-1
j_gene: TRBJ1-2
CDR3aa: ASSAWGSQGYT

v_gene: TRBV11-2
j_gene: TRBJ2-7
CDR3aa: ASSLSPYEQY

v_gene: TRBV27
j_gene: TRBJ2-3
CDR3aa: ASSFKRESTSSTDTQY

v_gene: TRBV6-5
j_gene: TRBJ2-1
CDR3aa: ASSYSRHSYNEQF

v_gene: TRBV7-2
j_gene: TRBJ2-1
CDR3aa: ASSLAYGTSGTLNEQF

v_gene: TRBV18
j_gene: TRBJ1-2
CDR3aa: ASSPSEGVRFDGYT

v_gene: TRBV25-1
j_gene: TRBJ2-3
CDR3aa: ASSEYGAGGVRSAQY

v_gene: TRBV19
j_gene: TRBJ2-7
CDR3aa: ASSNQVEQY

v_gene: TRBV4-2
j_gene: TRBJ2-7
CDR3aa: ASSLPTASNEQY

v_gene: TRBV5-1
j_gene: TRBJ2-7
CDR3aa: ASSLAGTELYEQY

v_gene: TRBV15
j_gene: TRBJ1-2
CDR3aa: ATSRAGTARLSMYGYT

v_gene: TRBV2
j_gene: TRBJ2-7
CDR3aa: ASRAGSSYEQY

v_gene: TRBV5-1
j_gene: TRBJ2-3
CDR3aa: ASSLSGRAGTDTQY

v_gene: TRBV5-4
j_gene: TRBJ2-6
CDR3aa: ASSLLGGEANVLT

v_gene: TRBV7-3
j_gene: TRBJ1-2
CDR3aa: ASSEPGQTYYGYT

v_gene: TRBV6-1
j_gene: TRBJ1-5
CDR3aa: ASRPGQGPRPQH

v_gene: TRBV28
j_gene: TRBJ1-2
CDR3aa: ASSRGLYGYT

v_gene: TRBV27
j_gene: TRBJ2-7
CDR3aa: ASSRSDLYEQY

v_gene: TRBV29-1
j_gene: TRBJ2-1
CDR3aa: SVERELQF

v_gene: TRBV30
j_gene: TRBJ1-4
CDR3aa: AWSVRRGEKLF

v_gene: TRBV4-1
j_gene: TRBJ2-7
CDR3aa: ASSVNRDEQY

v_gene: TRBV28
j_gene: TRBJ1-1
CDR3aa: ASSLYATAGTEAF

v_gene: TRBV19
j_gene: TRBJ1-5
CDR3aa: ASSKGTGNQPQH

v_gene: TRBV18
j_gene: TRBJ2-7
CDR3aa: ASSRGQGDEQY

v_gene: TRBV4-1
j_gene: TRBJ2-7
CDR3aa: ASSSPGVGEQY

v_gene: TRBV10-1
j_gene: TRBJ2-1
CDR3aa: ASSDAGGPREQF

v_gene: TRBV25-1
j_gene: TRBJ2-1
CDR3aa: ASSEFQGSKQF

v_gene: TRBV5-6
j_gene: TRBJ1-3
CDR3aa: ASSLGGRTDSGNTIY

v_gene: TRBV2
j_gene: TRBJ1-3
CDR3aa: ASRGTDRGNTIY

v_gene: TRBV28
j_gene: TRBJ1-5
CDR3aa: ASSPGRGQPQH

v_gene: TRBV15
j_gene: TRBJ2-6
CDR3aa: ATSRDQVSGANVLT

v_gene: TRBV25-1
j_gene: TRBJ2-7
CDR3aa: ASSARDSPPAEQY

v_gene: TRBV5-4
j_gene: TRBJ2-7
CDR3aa: ASRPWTSDLGEQY

v_gene: TRBV28
j_gene: TRBJ2-7
CDR3aa: ASSLVRGHFYEQY

v_gene: TRBV18
j_gene: TRBJ2-1
CDR3aa: ASSPGPYNEQF

v_gene: TRBV6-5
j_gene: TRBJ2-1
CDR3aa: ASRRVEDNEQF

v_gene: TRBV18
j_gene: TRBJ1-2
CDR3aa: ASSPRTPNYGYT

v_gene: TRBV29-1
j_gene: TRBJ2-3
CDR3aa: SVFPPQGATDTQY

v_gene: TRBV27
j_gene: TRBJ1-3
CDR3aa: ASSLGGGGSSGNTIY

v_gene: TRBV2
j_gene: -
CDR3aa: ASSETPYEQY

v_gene: TRBV6-4
j_gene: TRBJ2-2
CDR3aa: ASSPRLAPSNTGELF

v_gene: TRBV6-5
j_gene: TRBJ2-3
CDR3aa: ASHIDYSTDTQY

v_gene: TRBV27
j_gene: TRBJ2-1
CDR3aa: ASSLHRGGLAGGNEQF

v_gene: TRBV5-1
j_gene: TRBJ2-5
CDR3aa: ASSLRDQETQY

v_gene: TRBV7-8
j_gene: TRBJ2-7
CDR3aa: ASSLRAGSYEQY

v_gene: TRBV10-3
j_gene: TRBJ1-1
CDR3aa: AIRGSGHVNTEAF

v_gene: TRBV5-1
j_gene: TRBJ2-5
CDR3aa: ASSLVSGQETQY

v_gene: TRBV11-2
j_gene: TRBJ2-3
CDR3aa: ASSLVAVADTQY